Sequencing of this T cell receptor (beta chain) was carried out in a study of control samples from healthy donors and cancer patients. CDR1 is SGHRS and CDR2 is YFSETQ in the germline V gene. The CDR3 is made up of 14 amino acids. The V end was cut by 3 bases, the J end by 1 base, with 7 bases between. Clones were sequenced by immunoSEQ multiplex PCR, and TCRdb holds only the in-frame ones, with some missing. The sample has approximately 85,000 clones, roughly nine tenths seen once; the top ten hold 7.5% to 9%. This clone has a single count. The gene calls are TRBV5-1 and TRBJ2-2; a possible D gene is TRBD1 (6 bases). The specimen was blood. The origin of this receptor is a woman aged 55-69 years in good health. This CDR3 reads CASSSRGNTGELFF. DNA for the CDR3: TGCGCCAGCAGCTCCAGGGGGAACACCGGGGAGCTGTTTTTT.